This T cell receptor (beta chain) was documented in a study of beta chain features in type 1 diabetes. Study summary: In age, gender and cell yields, patients were similar to healthy donors. Examined across all samples were over 85 million sorted cells.

Comment on this clone: The target antigen is unknown.

Cells sorted by CD45RO/CCR7/CD25/CD127/CD95/CD27 comprised CD4+ naive, central memory, regulatory and stem cell-like memory cells. The CDR3 loop spans 15 amino acids. The germline CDR1 and CDR2 sequences are KGHSY and FQNENV. V was pared by 3 bases and J by 3 bases, with 7 bases of the junction left unmatched. Investigators reverse transcribed all isolated RNA, so they sequenced expressed TCRB transcripts. Sequencing used immunoSEQ multiplex PCR; TCRdb keeps in-frame clones, though not all of them. The sample has roughly 150,000 clones, 6.5% to 9.5% seen once. The study, taken as a whole, reports: TCRB CDR3s from Type 1 diabetes patients were moderately but significantly shorter in all four CD4+ subsets. Cells with high TCR expression could be over-represented when cDNA is sequenced.

What was sequenced was central memory CD4+ T cells from blood. The receptor was isolated from a woman in her thirties or forties with type 1 diabetes. The chain combines TRBV16 with TRBJ1-1; 7 bases match TRBD1. CDR3 protein: CASSHQTGQDTEAFF. CDR3 DNA: TGTGCCAGCAGCCACCAGACAGGGCAAGACACTGAAGCTTTCTTT.